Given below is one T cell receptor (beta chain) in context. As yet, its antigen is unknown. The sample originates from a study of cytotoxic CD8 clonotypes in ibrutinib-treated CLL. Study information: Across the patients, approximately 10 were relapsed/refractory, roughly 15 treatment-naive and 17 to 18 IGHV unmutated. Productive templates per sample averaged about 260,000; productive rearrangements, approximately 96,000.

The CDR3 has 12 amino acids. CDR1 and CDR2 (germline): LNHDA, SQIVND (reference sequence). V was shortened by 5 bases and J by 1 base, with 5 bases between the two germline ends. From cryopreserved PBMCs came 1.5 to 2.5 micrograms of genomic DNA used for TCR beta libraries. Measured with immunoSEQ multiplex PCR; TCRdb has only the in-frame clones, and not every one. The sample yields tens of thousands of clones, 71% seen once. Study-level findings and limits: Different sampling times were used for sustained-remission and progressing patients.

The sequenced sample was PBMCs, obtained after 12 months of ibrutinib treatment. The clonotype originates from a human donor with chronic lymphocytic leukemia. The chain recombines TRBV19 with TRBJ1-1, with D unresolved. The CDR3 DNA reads TGTGCCAGTAGTCCGACGAACACTGAAGCTTTCTTT. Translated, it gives CASSPTNTEAFF. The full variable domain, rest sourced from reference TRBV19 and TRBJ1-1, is DGGITQSPKYLFRKEGQNVTLSCEQNLNHDAMYWYRQDPGQGLRLIYYSQIVNDFQKGDIAEGYSVSREKKESFPLTVTSAQKNPTAFYLCASSPTNTEAFFGQGTRLTVV.